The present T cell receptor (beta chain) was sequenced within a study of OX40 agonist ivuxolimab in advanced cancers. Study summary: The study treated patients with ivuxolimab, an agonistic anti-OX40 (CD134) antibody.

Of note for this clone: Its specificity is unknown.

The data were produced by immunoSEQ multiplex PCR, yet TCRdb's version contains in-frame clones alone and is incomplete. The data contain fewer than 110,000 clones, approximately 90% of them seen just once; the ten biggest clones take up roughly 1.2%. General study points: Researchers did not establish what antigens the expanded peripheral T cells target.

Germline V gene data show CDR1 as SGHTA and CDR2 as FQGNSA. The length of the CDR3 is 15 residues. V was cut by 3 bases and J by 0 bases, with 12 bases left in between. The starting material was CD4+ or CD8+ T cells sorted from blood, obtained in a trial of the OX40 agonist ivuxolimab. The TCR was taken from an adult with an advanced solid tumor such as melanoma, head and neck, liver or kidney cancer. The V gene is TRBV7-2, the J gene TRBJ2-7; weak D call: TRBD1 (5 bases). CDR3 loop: CASSFSQDNSYEQYF. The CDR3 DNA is TGTGCCAGCAGCTTCTCTCAGGACAACTCCTACGAGCAGTACTTC.